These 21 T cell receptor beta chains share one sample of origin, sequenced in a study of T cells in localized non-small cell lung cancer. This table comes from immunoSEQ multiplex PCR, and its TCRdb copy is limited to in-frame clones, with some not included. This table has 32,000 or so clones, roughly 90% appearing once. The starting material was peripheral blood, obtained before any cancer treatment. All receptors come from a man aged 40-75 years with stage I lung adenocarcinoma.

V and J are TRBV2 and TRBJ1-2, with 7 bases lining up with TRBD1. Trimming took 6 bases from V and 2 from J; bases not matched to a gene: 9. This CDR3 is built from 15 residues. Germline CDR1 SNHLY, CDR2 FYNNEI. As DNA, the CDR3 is TGTGCCAGCAGCGGCGGGCCAGGGGGGAACTATGGCTACACCTTC. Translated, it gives CASSGGPGGNYGYTF.

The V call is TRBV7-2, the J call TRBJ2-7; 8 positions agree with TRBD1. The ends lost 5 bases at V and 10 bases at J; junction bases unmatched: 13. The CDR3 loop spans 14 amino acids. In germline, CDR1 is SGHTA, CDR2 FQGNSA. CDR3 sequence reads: CASSAGTGRTEQYF. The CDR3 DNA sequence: TGTGCCAGCAGCGCAGGGACAGGACGAACTGAACAGTACTTC.

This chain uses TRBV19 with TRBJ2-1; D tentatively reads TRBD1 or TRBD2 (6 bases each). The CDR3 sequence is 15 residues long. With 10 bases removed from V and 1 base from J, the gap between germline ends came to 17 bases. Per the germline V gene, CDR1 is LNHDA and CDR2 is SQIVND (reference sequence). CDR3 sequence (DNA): TGTGCCACCTGCCCGGGGGCCCCATCCTACAATGAGCAGTTCTTC. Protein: CATCPGAPSYNEQFF.

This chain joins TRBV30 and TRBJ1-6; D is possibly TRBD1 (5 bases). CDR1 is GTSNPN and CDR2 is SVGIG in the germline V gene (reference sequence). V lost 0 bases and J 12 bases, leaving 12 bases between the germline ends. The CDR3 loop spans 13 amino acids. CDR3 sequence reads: CAWSVQGNGPLHF. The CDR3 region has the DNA TGTGCCTGGAGTGTGCAGGGTAACGGACCCCTCCACTTT.

CDR3 sequence (DNA): TGTGCCAGTAGTGCACTTAACTATGGCTACACCTTC. The encoded protein is CASSALNYGYTF. The chain employs TRBV19 and TRBJ1-2; D remains ambiguous. V was trimmed by 5 bases and J by 1 base, leaving 5 bases between them. The V gene's germline CDR1 is LNHDA and CDR2 SQIVND (reference sequence). This CDR3 is built from 12 residues.

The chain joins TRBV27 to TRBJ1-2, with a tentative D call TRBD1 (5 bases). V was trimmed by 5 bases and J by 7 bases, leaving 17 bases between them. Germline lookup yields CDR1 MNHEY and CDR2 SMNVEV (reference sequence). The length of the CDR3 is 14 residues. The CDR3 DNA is TGTGCCAGCAGTCCCACGGGGGGGGTCAGTGGCTACACCTTC. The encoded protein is CASSPTGGVSGYTF.

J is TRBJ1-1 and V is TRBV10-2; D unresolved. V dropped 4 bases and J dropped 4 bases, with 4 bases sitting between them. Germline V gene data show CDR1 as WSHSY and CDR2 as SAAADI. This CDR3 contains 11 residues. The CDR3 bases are TGCGCCAGCAGTGGCCTCACTGAAGCTTTCTTT. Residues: CASSGLTEAFF.

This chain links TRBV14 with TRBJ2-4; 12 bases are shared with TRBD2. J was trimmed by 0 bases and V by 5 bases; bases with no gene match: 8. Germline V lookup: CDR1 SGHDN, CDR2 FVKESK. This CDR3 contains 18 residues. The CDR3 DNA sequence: TGTGCCAGCAGCGCCGGACTAGCGGGGCTTCTAGCCAAAAACATTCAGTACTTC. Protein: CASSAGLAGLLAKNIQYF. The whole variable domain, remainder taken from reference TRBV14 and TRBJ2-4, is EAGVTQFPSHSVIEKGQTVTLRCDPISGHDNLYWYRRVMGKEIKFLLHFVKESKQDESGMPNNRFLAERTGGTYSTLKVQPAELEDSGVYFCASSAGLAGLLAKNIQYFGAGTRLSVL.

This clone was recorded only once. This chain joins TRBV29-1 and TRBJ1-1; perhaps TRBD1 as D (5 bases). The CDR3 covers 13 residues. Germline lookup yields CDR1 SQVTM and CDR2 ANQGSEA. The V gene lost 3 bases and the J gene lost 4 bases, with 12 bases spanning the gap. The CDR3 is CSVDDSVSTEAFF. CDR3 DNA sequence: TGCAGCGTTGATGACAGCGTGAGCACTGAAGCTTTCTTT.

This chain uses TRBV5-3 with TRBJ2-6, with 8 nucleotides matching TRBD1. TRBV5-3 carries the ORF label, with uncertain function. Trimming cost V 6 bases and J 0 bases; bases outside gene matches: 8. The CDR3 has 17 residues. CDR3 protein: CARNGWDRHSGANVLTF. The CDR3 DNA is TGTGCCAGAAACGGTTGGGACAGGCACTCTGGGGCCAACGTCCTGACTTTC.

CDR3 sequence (DNA): TGCAGCGCCCGGGGACAGGGGGGCTACGAGCAGTACTTC. This translates into CSARGQGGYEQYF. The chain carries TRBV29-1 and TRBJ2-7; the match to TRBD1 covers 11 bases. The junction had 5 bases not matched to a gene; V was cut back by 7 bases and J by 3 bases. The CDR3 is made up of 13 amino acids. Per the germline V gene, CDR1 is SQVTM and CDR2 is ANQGSEA.

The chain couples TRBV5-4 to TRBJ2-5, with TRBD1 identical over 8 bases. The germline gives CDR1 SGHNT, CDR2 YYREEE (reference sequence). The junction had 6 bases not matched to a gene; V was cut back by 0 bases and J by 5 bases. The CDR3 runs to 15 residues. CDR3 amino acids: CASSLGGQARETQYF. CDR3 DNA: TGTGCCAGCAGCTTGGGGGGACAGGCGCGGGAGACCCAGTACTTC.

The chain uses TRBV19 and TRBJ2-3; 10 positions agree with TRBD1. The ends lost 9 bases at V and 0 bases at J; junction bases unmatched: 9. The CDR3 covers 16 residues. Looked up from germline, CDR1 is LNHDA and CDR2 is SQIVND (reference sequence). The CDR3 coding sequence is TGTGCCAGCCGGGACAGGGGTTCTTTTAGCACAGATACGCAGTATTTT. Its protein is CASRDRGSFSTDTQYF.

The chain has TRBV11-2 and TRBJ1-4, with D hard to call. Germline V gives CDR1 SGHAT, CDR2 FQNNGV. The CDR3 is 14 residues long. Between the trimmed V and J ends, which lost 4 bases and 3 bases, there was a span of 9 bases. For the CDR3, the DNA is TGTGCCAGCAGCTACCTCAGCGCTAATGAAAAACTGTTTTTT. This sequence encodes CASSYLSANEKLFF.

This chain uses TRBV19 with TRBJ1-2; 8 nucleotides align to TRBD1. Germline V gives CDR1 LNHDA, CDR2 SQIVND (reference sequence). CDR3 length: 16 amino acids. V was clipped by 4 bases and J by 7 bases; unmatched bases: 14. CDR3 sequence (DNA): TGTGCCAGTAGTACGCCGGGACAGGCCTCTGTCCGTGGCTACACCTTC. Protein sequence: CASSTPGQASVRGYTF.

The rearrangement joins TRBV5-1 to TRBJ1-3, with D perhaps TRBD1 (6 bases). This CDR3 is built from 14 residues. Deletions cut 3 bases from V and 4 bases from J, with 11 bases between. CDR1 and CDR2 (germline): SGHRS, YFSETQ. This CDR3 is CASSWGDRGNTIYF. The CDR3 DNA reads TGCGCCAGCAGCTGGGGAGACAGGGGAAACACCATATATTTT.

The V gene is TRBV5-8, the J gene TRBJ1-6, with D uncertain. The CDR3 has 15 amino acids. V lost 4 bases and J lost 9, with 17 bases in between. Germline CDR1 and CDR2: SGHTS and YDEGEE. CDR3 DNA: TGTGCCAGCAGCATTGGACGGGCCTTTAGTTCACCCCTCCACTTT. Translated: CASSIGRAFSSPLHF.

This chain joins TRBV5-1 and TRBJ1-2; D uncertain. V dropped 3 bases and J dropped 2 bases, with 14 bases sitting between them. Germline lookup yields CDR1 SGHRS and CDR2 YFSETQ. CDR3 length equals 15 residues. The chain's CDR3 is CASSSAGNPNYGYTF. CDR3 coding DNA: TGCGCCAGCAGCTCTGCAGGCAACCCAAACTATGGCTACACCTTC.

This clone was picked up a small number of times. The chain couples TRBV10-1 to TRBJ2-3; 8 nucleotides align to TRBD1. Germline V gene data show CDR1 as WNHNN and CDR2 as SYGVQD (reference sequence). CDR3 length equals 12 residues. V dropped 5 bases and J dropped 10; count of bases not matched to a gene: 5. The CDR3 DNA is TGCGCCAGCAGTCTGAGGACAGGGCCGCAGTATTTT. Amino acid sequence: CASSLRTGPQYF.

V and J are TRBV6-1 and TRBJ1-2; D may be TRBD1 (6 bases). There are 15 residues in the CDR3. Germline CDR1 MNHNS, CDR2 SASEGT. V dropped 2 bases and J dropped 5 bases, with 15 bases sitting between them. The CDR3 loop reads CASSETWGARYGYTF. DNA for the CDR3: TGTGCCAGCAGTGAAACCTGGGGGGCTAGATATGGCTACACCTTC.

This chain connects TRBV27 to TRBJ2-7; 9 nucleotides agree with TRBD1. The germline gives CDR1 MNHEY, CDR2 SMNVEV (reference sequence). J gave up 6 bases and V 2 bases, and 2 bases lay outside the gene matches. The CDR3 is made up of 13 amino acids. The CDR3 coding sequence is TGTGCCAGCAGTTTAGGGACAGGGTTCGAGCAGTACTTC. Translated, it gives CASSLGTGFEQYF.